The clone carrying this TCR beta chain has more than one count but fewer than ten. Antigen specificity is unknown. The CDR3 covers 15 residues. Deletions cut 1 base from V and 0 bases from J, with 8 bases between. TCRdb fed the reads into MiXCR, producing one record per CDR3 protein. The profile shows about 310,000 distinct CDR3 sequences, 25% of them singletons. This specimen belongs to a study of T cell repertoires in cytomegalovirus infection. Study information: As its CMV epitopes, the study selected recently identified HLA-C-restricted and well-studied HLA-B-restricted targets. General study results and limits: Clonotype analysis showed dominance of the ex vivo response by HLA-C-restricted CMV-specific TCR beta clonotypes.

The receptor comes from a human donor in good health (CMV status not recorded). Some clones in this sample may be carry-over from other donors' samples. This chain joins TRBV12-3 or TRBV12-4 and TRBJ2-3; D might be TRBD1 (6 bases). The input for sequencing was cultured PBMCs, taken from culture after CMV antigen stimulation. Here the CDR3 DNA reads TGTGCCAGCAGTTTAGACAGGGACAGCACAGATACGCAGTATTTT. Translating it yields CASSLDRDSTDTQYF.